The 15 T cell receptor beta chains in this list originate from one sample, sequenced in a study of cytomegalovirus exposure and HLA in healthy donors. Use of 60 Vbeta and 13 Jbeta primers characterized the PCR. Using immunoSEQ multiplex PCR, the repertoire was profiled, and TCRdb retains in-frame clones only, with some absent. The sample contains over 100,000 clones, over 60% of which appear only once. The specimen sequenced was PBMCs. Every receptor here comes from a woman aged 30 to 39 in good health and CMV-seronegative.

This clone has only a few counts. This sequence joins TRBV5-1 and TRBJ1-5, with D possibly TRBD1 on 6 matching bases. Trimming left V 4 bases short and J 4 bases short, with 9 bases between. Germline CDR1 and CDR2: SGHRS and YFSETQ. The CDR3 runs 13 residues. This CDR3 reads CASSLTGNQPQHF. The CDR3 DNA follows: TGCGCCAGCAGCCTAACAGGGAATCAGCCCCAGCATTTT.

The gene calls are TRBV6-5 and TRBJ2-1; 8 nucleotides agree with TRBD1. This CDR3 is 13 amino acids long. Unmatched junction bases numbered 6, after V lost 6 bases and J lost 8 bases. The germline V gene has CDR1 MNHEY and CDR2 SVGAGI. The CDR3 reads CASRDRDRDEQFF. The DNA of the CDR3 is TGTGCCAGCAGGGACAGGGATCGGGATGAGCAGTTCTTC.

V and J are TRBV5-1 and TRBJ2-7, with 10 bases that match TRBD2. Losses at the gene ends were 4 bases for V and 2 bases for J; bases not matched to a gene: 9. Germline V lookup: CDR1 SGHRS, CDR2 YFSETQ. The CDR3 is 16 residues long. This CDR3 is CASSLLTSGDTYEQYF. The CDR3 DNA follows: TGCGCCAGCAGCCTACTAACTAGCGGGGACACCTACGAGCAGTACTTC.

In regard to this clone: One end of the junction is discordant with germline, which a read error may explain. J is TRBJ2-5 and V is TRBV7-7; TRBD1 aligns across 7 bases. CDR1 SSHAT and CDR2 FNYEAQ come from the germline V gene (reference sequence). CDR3 length: 14 residues. In DNA form, the CDR3 reads TGTGCTAGCAGCTCGGGACAGAACCAAGAGACCCAGTACTTC. This translates into CASSSGQNQETQYF.

In DNA form, the CDR3 reads TGTGCCAGCAGTGACCGACTAGCGGGAGACGAGCAGTACTTC. Its protein is CASSDRLAGDEQYF. The rearrangement joins TRBV25-1 to TRBJ2-7; TRBD2 matches at 12 bases. V trimming: 3 bases; J trimming: 5 bases; junction bases outside the gene matches: 2. In germline, CDR1 is MGHDK, CDR2 SYGVNS. The CDR3 runs to 14 residues.

On this clone itself: Since no conserved phenylalanine or tryptophan closes the CDR3, a read error is the likely cause. The V call is TRBV4-2, the J call TRBJ2-7, with TRBD2 identical over 11 bases. V shed 6 bases and J 3 bases; nucleotides not matched to a gene: 7. CDR1 and CDR2 (germline): LGHNA, YNFKEQ. The CDR3 is made up of 15 amino acids. The CDR3 nucleotides read TGTGCCAGCAGGCTACTAGCGGGAGAAGGCTACGAGCAGTACCTC. It specifies CASRLLAGEGYEQYL.

The chain recombines TRBV28 with TRBJ2-3, with a possible D match to TRBD2 (6 bases). The V gene lost 6 bases and the J gene lost 11 bases, with 15 bases spanning the gap. Germline CDR1 reads MDHEN; CDR2 reads SYDVKM. The CDR3 spans 12 residues. The CDR3 reads CASSQTSSGQYF. The CDR3 DNA sequence: TGTGCCAGCAGCCAGACTAGTTCGGGGCAGTATTTT. The complete variable domain, with remaining parts taken from reference TRBV28 and TRBJ2-3, reads DVKVTQSSRYLVKRTGEKVFLECVQDMDHENMFWYRQDPGLGLRLIYFSYDVKMKEKGDIPEGYSVSREKKERFSLILESASTNQTSMYLCASSQTSSGQYFGPGTRLTVL.

V and J are TRBV6-5 and TRBJ2-3; TRBD1 might be the D (6 bases). Trimming shortened V by 4 bases and J by 10 bases, and 15 bases separated the two germline ends. Germline CDR1 is MNHEY and CDR2 is SVGAGI. The CDR3 consists of 13 residues. CDR3 in DNA: TGTGCCAGCAGTTCCCCAGGGGTGGGTGCGCAGTATTTT. It codes for CASSSPGVGAQYF.

This clone was seen just once. The genes are TRBV5-1 and TRBJ1-1; possible D gene TRBD1, 6 bases. This CDR3 contains 14 residues. Germline V CDR1 and CDR2: SGHRS, YFSETQ. Trimming stripped 1 base from V and 7 bases from J, with 14 bases between. The CDR3 DNA reads as TGCGCCAGCAGCTTGCAGGGGACCACCTATGAAGCTTTCTTT. It yields the protein CASSLQGTTYEAFF.

This chain links TRBV29-1 with TRBJ2-7, with D perhaps TRBD2 (6 bases). Trimming shortened V by 4 bases and J by 2 bases, and 15 bases separated the two germline ends. The CDR3 sequence is 14 residues long. Per germline, CDR1 SQVTM and CDR2 ANQGSEA. The chain's CDR3 is CSVVKSGGTYEQYF. The CDR3 DNA is TGCAGCGTTGTGAAGAGTGGCGGGACCTACGAGCAGTACTTC.

This clone showed up just a few times. The CDR3 reads CASSNDRASSEQYF. CDR3 nucleotides: TGTGCCAGCAGCAACGACAGGGCGAGCTCCGAGCAGTACTTC. The J gene is TRBJ2-7, the V gene TRBV5-4, with 7 bases identical to TRBD1. V lost 4 bases, J lost 6 bases, and 10 bases stayed unmatched. This CDR3 is built from 14 residues. Germline lookup yields CDR1 SGHNT and CDR2 YYREEE (reference sequence).

This chain joins TRBV7-9 and TRBJ2-1; D not certain. Trimming stripped 1 base from V and 0 bases from J, with 10 bases between. Germline V gene data show CDR1 as SEHNR and CDR2 as FQNEAQ (reference sequence). The CDR3 runs to 16 residues. CDR3: CASSLDPGRSYNEQFF. In nucleotides, the CDR3 is TGTGCCAGCAGCTTAGATCCAGGTCGCTCCTACAATGAGCAGTTCTTC.

This rearrangement joins TRBV6-1 to TRBJ2-1; possible D gene TRBD1, 6 bases. Germline V gives CDR1 MNHNS, CDR2 SASEGT. V was clipped by 2 bases and J by 9 bases, with 17 bases between them. CDR3 length: 15 residues. The CDR3 DNA sequence: TGTGCCAGCAGTGAATATGACAGGACCAGAGGTGAGCAGTTCTTC. Residues: CASSEYDRTRGEQFF.

J is TRBJ2-3 and V is TRBV19; a weak D match, TRBD1 (6 bases). The CDR3 totals 13 residues. Germline V CDR1 and CDR2: LNHDA, SQIVND (reference sequence). V lost 4 bases and J 5 bases, leaving 10 bases between the germline ends. The CDR3 reads CASSSRGLDTQYF. CDR3 coding DNA: TGTGCCAGTAGTAGCAGGGGATTAGATACGCAGTATTTT.

V gene TRBV27 combines with J gene TRBJ1-5, with 8 bases that match TRBD1. Germline CDR1 is MNHEY and CDR2 is SMNVEV (reference sequence). V lost 5 bases and J lost 2; bases outside the gene matches: 5. The CDR3 extends over 15 amino acids. The CDR3 reads CASSQGTGGNQPQHF. For the CDR3, the DNA is TGTGCCAGCAGTCAAGGGACAGGTGGCAATCAGCCCCAGCATTTT.